This T cell receptor beta chain derives from a study of T cell changes during pregnancy in multiple sclerosis. The CDR3 is 14 residues long. The V end lost 0 bases, the J end lost 4 bases, and 9 bases lay between the germline ends. Germline-derived CDR1 and CDR2 are KGHSH and LQKENI. This clone was seen just once. Profiled with immunoSEQ multiplex PCR; TCRdb holds only in-frame clones, not every one. The data contain around 100,000 clones, roughly 90% of them singletons. The source material was peripheral blood, sampled in the third trimester of pregnancy. The receptor's source is a female donor with multiple sclerosis, enrolled in a pregnancy study. This chain links TRBV18 with TRBJ1-1; D not certain. The CDR3 DNA is TGTGCCAGCTCACCACCGGGGAGGAGCACTGAAGCTTTCTTT. Its protein product is CASSPPGRSTEAFF.